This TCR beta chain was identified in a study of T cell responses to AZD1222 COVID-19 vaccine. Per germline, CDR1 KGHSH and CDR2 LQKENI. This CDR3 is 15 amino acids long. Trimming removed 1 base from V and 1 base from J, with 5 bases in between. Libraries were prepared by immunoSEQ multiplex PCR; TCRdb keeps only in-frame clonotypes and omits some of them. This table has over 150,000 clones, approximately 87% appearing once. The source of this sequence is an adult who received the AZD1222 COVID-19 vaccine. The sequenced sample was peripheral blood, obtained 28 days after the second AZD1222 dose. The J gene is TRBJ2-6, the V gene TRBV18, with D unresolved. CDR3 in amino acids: CASSPRGSGANVLTF. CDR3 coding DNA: TGTGCCAGCTCACCACGGGGATCTGGGGCCAACGTCCTGACTTTC.